These 22 T cell receptor beta chains came from one sample sequenced in a study of T cells in Graves' hyperthyroidism and ophthalmopathy. Researchers took RNA transcripts and amplified the TCR beta CDR3 regions from them. TCR CDR3 regions were first amplified by RT-PCR with HTBI primers. TCRdb redid the calling of the multiplex PCR reads with MiXCR, one entry per CDR3 protein. The sample carries about 500,000 distinct CDR3 sequences, around 15% recorded once. Material: blood. Receptor source: a woman under 40 with Graves' ophthalmopathy.

This clonotype was observed many times. The V and J genes are TRBV12-3 or TRBV12-4 and TRBJ1-2; D uncertain. The length of the CDR3 is 15 residues. Trimming took 5 bases from V and 0 from J, leaving 13 bases between them. The CDR3 here is CASSQTAVTNYGYTF. For the CDR3, the DNA is TGTGCCAGCAGTCAAACAGCTGTTACTAACTATGGCTACACCTTC.

In the case of this clonotype: A much more abundant neighbour one base away suggests this may be a read error. This chain links TRBV6-1 with TRBJ2-3; no reliable D call. Deletions cut 8 bases from V and 10 bases from J, with 25 bases between. CDR1 MNHNS and CDR2 SASEGT come from the germline V gene. CDR3 length: 15 amino acids. CDR3 sequence (DNA): TGTGCCAGCCATACTCCAGGACCGCTAATCGAGTCGCAGTATTTT. Protein sequence: CASHTPGPLIESQYF.

This clonotype was counted a few times. The chain recombines TRBV6-2 or TRBV6-3 with TRBJ2-5, with 9 nucleotides matching TRBD2. The length of the CDR3 is 17 residues. The germline CDR1 and CDR2 sequences are MNHEY and SVGEGT. V lost 0 bases to trimming and J lost 0 bases; unmatched junction nucleotides: 5. The CDR3 here is CASSYSGRLADQETQYF. DNA of the CDR3: TGTGCCAGCAGTTACTCAGGGAGACTAGCGGACCAAGAGACCCAGTACTTC.

This clonotype showed up many times. The V and J genes are TRBV2 and TRBJ2-5, with unresolved D. The V end lost 7 bases, the J end lost 0 bases, and 6 bases lay between the germline ends. Germline V CDR1 and CDR2: SNHLY, FYNNEI. CDR3 size: 12 residues. The CDR3 nucleotides are TGTGCCAGCAATCGGGACCAAGAGACCCAGTACTTC. Amino acid sequence: CASNRDQETQYF.

This clonotype occurred many times. The V and J genes are TRBV2 and TRBJ1-1; tentative D call: TRBD1 (5 bases). Germline V gene sequence: CDR1 SNHLY, CDR2 FYNNEI. The V end was cut by 6 bases, the J end by 4 bases, with 12 bases between. The CDR3 covers 13 residues. CDR3 in amino acids: CASRGGPGTEAFF. For the CDR3, the DNA is TGTGCCAGCAGGGGGGGACCAGGCACTGAAGCTTTCTTT.

This clonotype has ten or more counts. The rearrangement joins TRBV5-6 to TRBJ1-1; D possibly corresponds to TRBD1 (5 bases). Trimming removed 4 bases at V and 10 bases at J, with 29 bases between. There are 17 residues in the CDR3. Looked up from germline, CDR1 is SGHDT and CDR2 is YYEEEE. In nucleotides, the CDR3 is TGTGCCAGCAGCCTTCGCGTGGGGGGAATGATGTGGGCAAGAGCTTTCTTT. It encodes CASSLRVGGMMWARAFF.

This clonotype was observed at least ten times. The V and J genes are TRBV28 and TRBJ2-2; the match to TRBD1 covers 7 bases. CDR3 length: 16 amino acids. Germline CDR1 MDHEN, CDR2 SYDVKM. The J segment lost 0 bases and the V segment lost 2 bases, leaving 3 bases of the junction unmatched. The CDR3 loop is CASSLGDRPNTGELFF. CDR3 sequence (DNA): TGTGCCAGCAGTTTAGGGGACAGACCGAACACCGGGGAGCTGTTTTTT. Full variable domain (outside the CDR3, taken from reference TRBV28 and TRBJ2-2): DVKVTQSSRYLVKRTGEKVFLECVQDMDHENMFWYRQDPGLGLRLIYFSYDVKMKEKGDIPEGYSVSREKKERFSLILESASTNQTSMYLCASSLGDRPNTGELFFGEGSRLTVL.

This clonotype was observed at least ten times. The V call is TRBV30, the J call TRBJ1-2, with D uncertain. V dropped 0 bases and J dropped 2 bases, with 4 bases sitting between them. CDR3 length equals 12 residues. Germline V lookup: CDR1 GTSNPN, CDR2 SVGIG (reference sequence). This CDR3 is CAWSVTNYGYTF. Here the CDR3 DNA reads TGTGCCTGGAGTGTAACAAACTATGGCTACACCTTC.

The table lists this clonotype with a few counts. The rearrangement joins TRBV30 to TRBJ2-1; TRBD2 agrees at 12 bases. V shed 5 bases, J shed 4 bases, and the junction held 3 bases outside the gene matches. CDR1 GTSNPN and CDR2 SVGIG come from the germline V gene (reference sequence). CDR3 length: 14 amino acids. In nucleotides, the CDR3 is TGTGCCTGGGGCCTAGCGGGAGGGTACAATGAGCAGTTCTTC. It codes for CAWGLAGGYNEQFF.

This clonotype showed up just once. The V gene is TRBV9, the J gene TRBJ2-7; D possibly corresponds to TRBD1 (5 bases). V shed 0 bases and J shed 0 bases, with 10 bases lying between them. Germline V gene data show CDR1 as SGDLS and CDR2 as YYNGEE. CDR3 length: 15 residues. DNA of the CDR3: TGTGCCAGCAGCGTAGCCCCCGACAGCTCCTACGAGCAGTACTTC. Translation: CASSVAPDSSYEQYF.

This clonotype was detected many times. The CDR3 region has the DNA TGTGCCAGCAGCTTACAATCACAGGGTTTTACCATGAACACTGAAGCTTTCTTT. Protein: CASSLQSQGFTMNTEAFF. The chain joins TRBV9 to TRBJ1-1; D might be TRBD1 (6 bases). The V and J ends lost 4 bases and 0 bases respectively, with 22 bases between them. This CDR3 is built from 18 residues. Germline V CDR1 and CDR2: SGDLS, YYNGEE.

This clonotype was found a few times. The gene calls are TRBV6-2 or TRBV6-3 and TRBJ2-7; 7 nucleotides line up with TRBD2. The V gene end was trimmed by 3 bases and the J gene end by 6 bases; junction bases not matched to a gene: 8. Germline V gene lookup returns CDR1 MNHEY and CDR2 SVGEGT. This CDR3 is 14 amino acids long. The CDR3 region is CASSYYLASGEQYF. The CDR3, as DNA: TGTGCCAGCAGTTATTATCTCGCTAGCGGCGAGCAGTACTTC.

The V call is TRBV5-6, the J call TRBJ2-7; tentatively, D is TRBD1 (5 bases). CDR1 is SGHDT, CDR2 YYEEEE, per germline. V dropped 1 base and J dropped 3 bases, with 14 bases sitting between them. The CDR3 totals 15 residues. The CDR3 reads CASSLWGSSYYEQYF. Here the CDR3 DNA reads TGTGCCAGCAGCTTGTGGGGCTCCTCCTACTACGAGCAGTACTTC.

Many counts were recorded for this clonotype. This chain uses TRBV7-2 with TRBJ2-7, with D maybe TRBD1 (6 bases). The V gene's germline CDR1 is SGHTA and CDR2 FQGNSA. This CDR3 is built from 15 residues. Trimming shortened V by 0 bases and J by 5 bases, and 14 bases separated the two germline ends. CDR3 nucleotide sequence: TGTGCCAGCAGCTTAGCGCAGGGGAGAGGCCACGAGCAGTACTTC. This translates into CASSLAQGRGHEQYF.

This clonotype was seen ten or more times. The chain uses TRBV18 and TRBJ2-1, with D maybe TRBD1 (5 bases). CDR3 size: 16 residues. The germline V and J ends were trimmed by 3 bases and 3 bases, with 15 bases remaining between them. CDR1 and CDR2 (germline): KGHSH, LQKENI. CDR3 sequence: CASSPTGVYSYNEQFF. The CDR3 nucleotides read TGTGCCAGCTCACCTACAGGAGTATATAGCTACAATGAGCAGTTCTTC.

This clonotype has at least ten counts. V and J are TRBV29-1 and TRBJ2-5; D is uncertain. This CDR3 is built from 11 residues. V lost 4 bases and J 2 bases, leaving 5 bases between the germline ends. Germline CDR1 is SQVTM and CDR2 is ANQGSEA. The CDR3 here is CSVGDQETQYF. As DNA, the CDR3 is TGCAGCGTTGGTGATCAAGAGACCCAGTACTTC.

The table lists this clonotype with a few counts. This chain joins TRBV29-1 and TRBJ2-7; the match to TRBD1 covers 12 bases. CDR1 SQVTM and CDR2 ANQGSEA come from the germline V gene. V lost 7 bases, J lost 6 bases, and 7 bases stayed unmatched. This CDR3 comprises 13 residues. The CDR3, as DNA: TGCAGCGCTGTAGGGACAGGGGGCCCCGAGCAGTACTTC. Translated, it gives CSAVGTGGPEQYF.

This clonotype has ten or more counts. This chain uses TRBV28 with TRBJ1-2, with D uncertain. The CDR3 loop spans 12 amino acids. Germline values: CDR1 MDHEN, CDR2 SYDVKM. Between the trimmed V and J ends, which lost 7 bases and 4 bases, there was a span of 10 bases. The CDR3 nucleotides read TGTGCCAGCAAGGGTTCGATCTATGGCTACACCTTC. Protein sequence: CASKGSIYGYTF.

This clonotype came up many times. V is TRBV11-2 and J is TRBJ1-1; tentatively, D is TRBD1 (5 bases). Germline assignment: CDR1 SGHAT and CDR2 FQNNGV. The CDR3 length is 12 residues. Trimming pared 1 base from V and 8 bases from J, leaving 8 bases between. CDR3 coding DNA: TGTGCCAGCAGCTTAGTAGGGGAAGAAGCTTTCTTT. It codes for CASSLVGEEAFF.

This clonotype was counted a few times. This rearrangement joins TRBV6-2 or TRBV6-3 to TRBJ1-5, with TRBD1 matching over 7 bases. Germline trimming cut 8 bases from V and 3 bases from J; bases unmatched to any gene: 4. Germline-derived CDR1 and CDR2 are MNHEY and SVGEGT. The CDR3 is 13 residues long. The CDR3 sequence: CASGQVPNQPQHF. CDR3 coding DNA: TGTGCCAGCGGACAGGTCCCCAATCAGCCCCAGCATTTT.

At least ten counts were recorded for this clonotype. The rearrangement links TRBV6-1 to TRBJ2-1; the D is unclear. The CDR3 contains 11 residues. V lost 5 bases, J lost 7 bases, and 6 bases lay in between. From germline, CDR1 is MNHNS and CDR2 SASEGT. In DNA form, the CDR3 reads TGTGCCAGCAGTTATCGGAATGAGCAGTTCTTC. Protein sequence: CASSYRNEQFF.

The chain links TRBV5-1 to TRBJ2-5, with TRBD1 matching 7 bases. Germline V CDR1 and CDR2: SGHRS, YFSETQ. This CDR3 has 13 residues. J lost 4 bases, V lost 2 bases, and 2 bases had no gene match. In DNA, the CDR3 is TGCGCCAGCAGCTTCGGACAGGTAGAGACCCAGTACTTC. Residues: CASSFGQVETQYF.